The 20 T cell receptor beta chains below were found in one sample sequenced in a study of shared clonotypes between healthy human individuals. The table came from immunoSEQ multiplex PCR; TCRdb's copy has only in-frame clones and leaves some out. The table includes just over 2,000,000 clones, about 95% detected once. The sequenced material came from naive CD4+ T cells sorted from blood. The subset denotes: CD45RA+ positively selected. The origin of the receptors is a man between 18 and 29 years old in good health.

The chain has TRBV4-3 and TRBJ2-7; the D is unclear. The V gene lost 0 bases and the J gene lost 1 base, with 10 bases spanning the gap. This CDR3 spans 15 amino acids. CDR1 is LGHNA, CDR2 YSLEER, per germline. This CDR3 is CASSQDPAFSYEQYF. CDR3 DNA: TGCGCCAGCAGCCAAGATCCGGCGTTTTCCTACGAGCAGTACTTC.

This chain joins TRBV5-1 and TRBJ2-5; D is possibly TRBD1 (5 bases). V was shortened by 3 bases and J by 5 bases, with 14 bases between the two germline ends. The CDR3 is made up of 14 amino acids. CDR1 is SGHRS, CDR2 YFSETQ, per germline. The CDR3 DNA reads as TGCGCCAGCAGCTGGACATCCCATATGGAGACCCAGTACTTC. It codes for CASSWTSHMETQYF.

The chain carries TRBV7-9 and TRBJ1-5; D is unresolved. Germline V CDR1 and CDR2: SEHNR, FQNEAQ (reference sequence). Trimming cost V 9 bases and J 1 base, with 22 bases left between them. This CDR3 is built from 17 residues. CDR3 protein: CASTTSGSVGSNQPQHF. The CDR3 region has the DNA TGTGCCAGTACGACGAGCGGTTCGGTGGGGAGCAATCAGCCCCAGCATTTT.

The chain has TRBV11-2 and TRBJ2-3, with TRBD1 as a possible D gene (6 bases). The CDR3 loop spans 16 amino acids. From germline, CDR1 is SGHAT and CDR2 FQNNGV. The V and J ends lost 6 bases and 2 bases respectively, with 18 bases between them. CDR3 amino acids: CASRSLKTGVTDTQYF. CDR3 in DNA: TGTGCCAGCAGGTCATTAAAGACAGGAGTCACAGATACGCAGTATTTT.

The gene calls are TRBV5-1 and TRBJ2-1; TRBD2 matches at 8 bases. In germline, CDR1 is SGHRS, CDR2 YFSETQ. With 6 bases clipped from V and 7 bases from J, the junction kept 6 bases outside the gene matches. The CDR3 contains 13 residues. This CDR3 is CASTLAGRNEQFF. CDR3 coding DNA: TGCGCCAGCACGTTAGCGGGGCGGAATGAGCAGTTCTTC.

About this clone: This may arise from a read error, as a much more abundant clone is one base away. This CDR3 fails to terminate in the conserved phenylalanine or tryptophan, so it likely reflects a read error. The V gene is TRBV28, the J gene TRBJ1-1; D remains unclear. V was pared by 5 bases and J by 5 bases, with 18 bases between. From germline, CDR1 is MDHEN and CDR2 SYDVKM. This CDR3 spans 15 amino acids. The CDR3 spells CASSLSTLGSTEAFL. In DNA form, the CDR3 reads TGTGCCAGCAGTCTCAGCACACTGGGGAGTACTGAAGCTTTCCTT.

The V and J genes are TRBV18 and TRBJ2-1; D not resolved. CDR3 length equals 13 residues. Looked up from germline, CDR1 is KGHSH and CDR2 is LQKENI. Trimming took 6 bases from V and 8 from J, leaving 14 bases between them. The CDR3 region is CASSPTRIDEQFF. The CDR3, as DNA: TGTGCCAGCTCCCCGACAAGGATCGATGAGCAGTTCTTC.

The chain links TRBV18 to TRBJ2-3; 7 nucleotides match TRBD1. Per the germline V gene, CDR1 is KGHSH and CDR2 is LQKENI. V shed 0 bases, J shed 2 bases, and the junction held 2 bases outside the gene matches. CDR3 length: 15 residues. CDR3 bases: TGTGCCAGCTCACCACCGGGACAGATCACAGATACGCAGTATTTT. It translates to CASSPPGQITDTQYF.

This chain joins TRBV4-3 and TRBJ1-6; 9 bases are a match to TRBD1. The CDR3 totals 16 residues. Trimming cost V 1 base and J 8 bases; bases outside gene matches: 6. Germline V gives CDR1 LGHNA, CDR2 YSLEER. CDR3 bases: TGCGCCAGCAGCCAAGTTGACAGGGGGATATATTCACCCCTCCACTTT. It yields the protein CASSQVDRGIYSPLHF.

V usage is TRBV19 and J usage is TRBJ1-6; D gene uncertain. The CDR3 length is 15 residues. Germline CDR1 reads LNHDA; CDR2 reads SQIVND (reference sequence). V was pared by 3 bases and J by 5 bases, with 11 bases between. The CDR3 coding sequence is TGTGCCAGTAGTATCGGTGGGCCGAATAATTCACCCCTCCACTTT. Protein: CASSIGGPNNSPLHF.

The chain combines TRBV6-5 with TRBJ2-1; 9 bases fit TRBD1. CDR1 MNHEY and CDR2 SVGAGI come from the germline V gene. The CDR3 consists of 13 residues. V shed 5 bases and J 6 bases; nucleotides not matched to a gene: 2. The CDR3 DNA sequence: TGTGCCAGCAGTCAGACAGGGGGCAATGAGCAGTTCTTC. Its translation: CASSQTGGNEQFF.

The chain uses TRBV7-2 and TRBJ2-4, with D maybe TRBD1 (6 bases). The CDR3 is 15 residues long. Trimming removed 3 bases at V and 8 bases at J, with 17 bases between. Germline CDR1 is SGHTA and CDR2 is FQGNSA. Here the CDR3 DNA reads TGTGCCAGCAGCTTGGACGGGACAAGGAGCCACATTCAGTACTTC. As protein: CASSLDGTRSHIQYF.

The chain links TRBV5-4 to TRBJ2-7; D is perhaps TRBD1 (6 bases). Trimming removed 0 bases from V and 6 bases from J, with 10 bases in between. CDR1 and CDR2 from the germline V gene are SGHNT and YYREEE (reference sequence). The CDR3 spans 13 residues. CDR3 loop: CASSLDQGSEQYF. In DNA, the CDR3 is TGTGCCAGCAGCTTGGATCAGGGGAGCGAGCAGTACTTC.

This chain connects TRBV21-1 to TRBJ2-2; the listed D gene, TRBD2, was not tested against the DNA. TRBV21-1 is given as a pseudogene. This CDR3 comprises 19 residues. CDR3 nucleotide sequence: TGTGCCAGCAGCAAAGCCGGGACTAGCGGGAGCCCGAACACCGGGGAGCTGTTTTTT. Protein product: CASSKAGTSGSPNTGELFF.

This rearrangement joins TRBV7-9 to TRBJ1-1; D possibly corresponds to TRBD1 (6 bases). The CDR3 covers 13 residues. V was trimmed by 6 bases and J by 3 bases, leaving 11 bases between them. CDR1 and CDR2 (germline): SEHNR, FQNEAQ (reference sequence). The CDR3 DNA follows: TGTGCCAGCAGAACAGGGATTGACACTGAAGCTTTCTTT. Protein sequence: CASRTGIDTEAFF.

Regarding this clone: A much larger clone lies a single base off, so this may be a read error. The chain carries TRBV5-4 and TRBJ2-7; no reliable D call. V was clipped by 2 bases and J by 5 bases, with 5 bases between them. CDR1 SGHNT and CDR2 YYREEE come from the germline V gene (reference sequence). The CDR3 totals 11 residues. The CDR3 coding sequence is TGTGCCAGCAGCTTTAGGGACGAGCAGTACTTC. Translation: CASSFRDEQYF.

The gene calls are TRBV5-1 and TRBJ2-3, with D perhaps being TRBD1 or TRBD2 (5 bases each). Between the trimmed V and J ends, which lost 5 bases and 1 base, there was a span of 11 bases. This CDR3 is built from 14 residues. CDR1 and CDR2 (germline): SGHRS, YFSETQ. As DNA, the CDR3 is TGCGCCAGCAGTCGTCAGGGAGGCACAGATACGCAGTATTTT. It yields the protein CASSRQGGTDTQYF.

The V and J genes are TRBV15 and TRBJ2-1, with D possibly TRBD2 on 5 matching bases. Deletions cut 4 bases from V and 0 bases from J, with 10 bases between. Germline CDR1 and CDR2: LNHNV and YYDKDF (reference sequence). The CDR3 is made up of 15 amino acids. The CDR3 here is CATSTGGPSYNEQFF. The CDR3 DNA reads TGTGCCACCAGCACGGGCGGGCCCTCCTACAATGAGCAGTTCTTC.

The sample holds one count of this clone. This rearrangement joins TRBV11-2 to TRBJ1-4, with 11 bases lining up with TRBD1. With 5 bases clipped from V and 8 bases from J, the junction kept 7 bases outside the gene matches. There are 15 residues in the CDR3. The germline CDR1 and CDR2 sequences are SGHAT and FQNNGV. CDR3 coding DNA: TGTGCCAGCAGCCCCGCCGGGACAGGGGGGGAAAAACTGTTTTTT. Protein: CASSPAGTGGEKLFF.

This chain connects TRBV19 to TRBJ2-7, with 8 bases lining up with TRBD2. The CDR3 is 14 amino acids. Germline CDR1 is LNHDA and CDR2 is SQIVND (reference sequence). V lost 8 bases and J lost 3; bases outside the gene matches: 9. CDR3 in amino acids: CASSSASGFYEQYF. As DNA, the CDR3 is TGTGCCAGTTCCTCGGCTAGCGGGTTCTACGAGCAGTACTTC. Supplemented by reference TRBV19 and TRBJ2-7, the full variable domain reads DGGITQSPKYLFRKEGQNVTLSCEQNLNHDAMYWYRQDPGQGLRLIYYSQIVNDFQKGDIAEGYSVSREKKESFPLTVTSAQKNPTAFYLCASSSASGFYEQYFGPGTRLTVT.